Below, one T cell receptor beta chain is given with its context. The data were produced by immunoSEQ multiplex PCR, yet TCRdb's version contains in-frame clones alone and is incomplete. This table holds tens of thousands of clones, just under 95% found once. The sample originates from a study of T cell changes during pregnancy in multiple sclerosis. J gave up 12 bases and V 7 bases, and 8 bases lay outside the gene matches. Germline values: CDR1 SQVTM, CDR2 ANQGSEA. The CDR3 is 11 residues long. Sequenced here: CD8+ T cells from peripheral blood mononuclear cells, sampled in the third trimester of pregnancy. The receptor was isolated from a female donor with multiple sclerosis, enrolled in a pregnancy study. The chain couples TRBV29-1 to TRBJ1-4, with 7 bases aligning to TRBD1. The CDR3 DNA reads as TGCAGCGCAGACAGGGTTGGAGAACTGTTTTTT. Its translation: CSADRVGELFF.